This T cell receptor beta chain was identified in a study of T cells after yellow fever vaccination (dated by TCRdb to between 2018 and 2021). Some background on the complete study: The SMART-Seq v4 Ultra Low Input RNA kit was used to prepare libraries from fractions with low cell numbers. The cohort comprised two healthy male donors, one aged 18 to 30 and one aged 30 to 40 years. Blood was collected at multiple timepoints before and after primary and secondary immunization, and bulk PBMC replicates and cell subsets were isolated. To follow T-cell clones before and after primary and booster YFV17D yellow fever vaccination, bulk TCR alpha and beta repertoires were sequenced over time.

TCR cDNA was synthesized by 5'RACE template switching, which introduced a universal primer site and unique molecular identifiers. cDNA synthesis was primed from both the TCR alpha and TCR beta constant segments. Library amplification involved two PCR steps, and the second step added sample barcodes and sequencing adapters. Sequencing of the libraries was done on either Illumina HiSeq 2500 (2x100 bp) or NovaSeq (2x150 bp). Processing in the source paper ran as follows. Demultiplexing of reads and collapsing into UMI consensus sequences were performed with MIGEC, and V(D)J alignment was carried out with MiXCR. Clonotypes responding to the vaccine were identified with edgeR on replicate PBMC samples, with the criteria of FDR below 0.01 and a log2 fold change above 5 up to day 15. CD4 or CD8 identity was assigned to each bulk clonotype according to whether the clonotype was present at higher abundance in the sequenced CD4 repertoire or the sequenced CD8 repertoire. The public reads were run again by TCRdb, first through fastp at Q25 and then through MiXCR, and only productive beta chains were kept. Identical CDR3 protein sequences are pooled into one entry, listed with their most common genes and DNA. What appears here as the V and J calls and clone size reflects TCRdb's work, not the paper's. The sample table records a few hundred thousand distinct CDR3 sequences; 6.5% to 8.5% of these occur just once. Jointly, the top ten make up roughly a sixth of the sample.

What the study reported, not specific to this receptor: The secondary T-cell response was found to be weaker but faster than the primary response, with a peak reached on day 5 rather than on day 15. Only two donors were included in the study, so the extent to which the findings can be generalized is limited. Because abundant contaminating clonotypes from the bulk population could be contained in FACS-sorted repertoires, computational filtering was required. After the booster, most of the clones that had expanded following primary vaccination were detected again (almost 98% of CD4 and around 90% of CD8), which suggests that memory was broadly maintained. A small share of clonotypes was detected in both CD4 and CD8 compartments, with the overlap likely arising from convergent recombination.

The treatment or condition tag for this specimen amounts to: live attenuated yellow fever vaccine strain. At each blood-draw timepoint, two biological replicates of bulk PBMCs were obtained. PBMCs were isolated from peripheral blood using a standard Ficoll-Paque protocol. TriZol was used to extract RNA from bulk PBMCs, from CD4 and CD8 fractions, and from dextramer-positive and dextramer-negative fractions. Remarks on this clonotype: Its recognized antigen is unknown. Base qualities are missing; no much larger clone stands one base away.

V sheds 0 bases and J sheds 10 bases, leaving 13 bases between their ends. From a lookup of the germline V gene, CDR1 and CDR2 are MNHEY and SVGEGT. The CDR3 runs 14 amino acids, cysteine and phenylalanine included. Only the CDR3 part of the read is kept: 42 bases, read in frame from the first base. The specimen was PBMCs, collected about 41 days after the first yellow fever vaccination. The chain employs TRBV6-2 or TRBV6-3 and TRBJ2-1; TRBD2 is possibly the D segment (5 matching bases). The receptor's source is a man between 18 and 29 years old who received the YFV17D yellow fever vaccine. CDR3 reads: CASSYSIGVREQFF. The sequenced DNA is TGTGCCAGCAGTTACTCGATCGGGGTCCGAGAGCAGTTCTTC.